Shown below are 17 T cell receptor beta chains from a single sample sequenced in a study of blood T cell repertoires in COVID-19 (dated by TCRdb to about 2020). Library method: the immunoSEQ multiplex PCR assay. TCRdb retrieved this table from immuneACCESS and kept in-frame rearrangements only. Not all clones are present; in checked studies, unresolved V genes account for under half, and no reason is known for the remainder. The sample table contains 220,000 or so clones; only one count was recorded for roughly 86% of them. The top ten hold more than 2% of the sample. Material for sequencing was PBMCs or T cells enriched from blood (not recorded which). The receptors come from a woman between 45 and 60 years old who had recovered from COVID-19.

The chain couples TRBV5-1 to TRBJ1-5; D remains ambiguous. V was trimmed by 0 bases and J by 3 bases, leaving 7 bases between them. The CDR3 is 14 amino acids. Per the germline V gene, CDR1 is SGHRS and CDR2 is YFSETQ. As DNA, the CDR3 is TGCGCCAGCAGCTTGGGGGGAGCCAATCAGCCCCAGCATTTT. Protein: CASSLGGANQPQHF.

There are a few counts of this clone. The chain uses TRBV6-4 and TRBJ1-4; TRBD1 agrees at 7 bases. Trimming at V came to 9 bases and at J to 5 bases, leaving 6 bases not matched to a gene. This CDR3 is 13 amino acids long. Germline V gene data show CDR1 as MRHNA and CDR2 as SNTAGT. The CDR3 nucleotides are TGTGCCAGTCCGGGACAGATGAATGAAAAACTGTTTTTT. Its protein product is CASPGQMNEKLFF.

The CDR3 sequence is CASKTTDNSPLHF. DNA for the CDR3: TGTGCCAGCAAAACCACTGATAATTCACCCCTCCACTTT. The rearrangement joins TRBV12-3 or TRBV12-4 to TRBJ1-6; D ambiguous. Trimming took off 7 bases at V and 5 bases at J, with 9 bases between the two ends. This CDR3 is built from 13 residues.

The chain carries TRBV12-3 or TRBV12-4 and TRBJ1-5, with D perhaps matching TRBD1 (6 bases). This CDR3 comprises 12 residues. V shed 6 bases and J shed 6 bases, with 9 bases lying between them. The CDR3: CASRQGLQPQHF. Written as DNA, the CDR3 is TGTGCCAGCAGACAGGGCCTTCAGCCCCAGCATTTT.

The J gene is TRBJ2-2, the V gene TRBV7-9, with D uncertain. V lost 8 bases and J lost 0, with 16 bases in between. The CDR3 sequence is 16 residues long. Germline-derived CDR1 and CDR2 are SEHNR and FQNEAQ (reference sequence). The CDR3 bases are TGTGCCAGCTACCCCCCCGCGATCTCGAACACCGGGGAGCTGTTTTTT. Translated: CASYPPAISNTGELFF.

V is TRBV19 and J is TRBJ1-2, with TRBD1 as a possible D gene (6 bases). Germline assignment: CDR1 LNHDA and CDR2 SQIVND (reference sequence). V lost 6 bases to trimming and J lost 3 bases, with 17 bases between them. CDR3 size: 15 residues. CDR3 in amino acids: CASRYRDGLYYGYTF. The DNA of the CDR3 is TGTGCCAGTAGGTACAGGGATGGACTCTACTATGGCTACACCTTC. The full variable domain, in which reference TRBV19 and TRBJ1-2 provide the parts outside the CDR3, is DGGITQSPKYLFRKEGQNVTLSCEQNLNHDAMYWYRQDPGQGLRLIYYSQIVNDFQKGDIAEGYSVSREKKESFPLTVTSAQKNPTAFYLCASRYRDGLYYGYTFGSGTRLTVV.

This chain links TRBV7-6 with TRBJ1-1, with a weak D call TRBD1 (5 bases). The germline CDR1 and CDR2 sequences are SGHVS and FNYEAQ. Trimming removed 5 bases from V and 4 bases from J, with 23 bases in between. This CDR3 region has 17 residues. For the CDR3, the DNA is TGTGCCAGCAGCCTAACACGACACGGGACGCGGGGCACTGAAGCTTTCTTT. Its protein product is CASSLTRHGTRGTEAFF.

The chain joins TRBV4-1 to TRBJ1-4; perhaps TRBD1 as D (5 bases). V was clipped by 1 base and J by 7 bases, with 13 bases between them. Germline V lookup: CDR1 MGHRA, CDR2 YSYEKL. The CDR3 totals 15 residues. CDR3 residues: CASSQGRQGGEKLFF. The CDR3 DNA follows: TGCGCCAGCAGCCAAGGCCGGCAGGGTGGTGAAAAACTGTTTTTT.

The rearrangement joins TRBV21-1 to TRBJ2-1; the table's TRBD2 call for D was not verified on the DNA. TRBV21-1 is reported as a pseudogene. The CDR3 sequence is 16 residues long. The CDR3 nucleotides are TGTGCCAGCAGCACCCGGGGAGGGCGCTCCTACAATGAGCAGTTCTTC. Amino acid sequence: CASSTRGGRSYNEQFF.

The J gene is TRBJ1-1, the V gene TRBV5-4; TRBD1 is a possible D gene (6 bases). Germline lookup yields CDR1 SGHNT and CDR2 YYREEE (reference sequence). With 0 bases removed from V and 0 bases from J, the gap between germline ends came to 9 bases. The CDR3 runs 15 residues. Written as DNA, the CDR3 is TGTGCCAGCAGCTTGGCTGGGGGCCTGAACACTGAAGCTTTCTTT. Translated: CASSLAGGLNTEAFF.

The chain combines TRBV10-3 with TRBJ1-2, with a possible D match to TRBD1 (5 bases). Looked up from germline, CDR1 is ENHRY and CDR2 is SYGVKD. Trimming cost V 0 bases and J 0 bases, with 17 bases left between them. The CDR3 totals 18 residues. CDR3 nucleotides: TGTGCCATCAGTGAGTCGAATTTCAGGGCCGAAGCTAACTATGGCTACACCTTC. Protein sequence: CAISESNFRAEANYGYTF.

This clone was observed a few times. V is TRBV5-5 and J is TRBJ1-1, with TRBD1 as a possible D gene (5 bases). The CDR3 consists of 13 residues. CDR1 and CDR2 from the germline V gene are SGHKS and YYEKEE (reference sequence). Trimming removed 4 bases at V and 4 bases at J, with 11 bases between. The CDR3 sequence is CASSGAGFTEAFF. In nucleotides, the CDR3 is TGTGCCAGCAGCGGGGCGGGGTTCACTGAAGCTTTCTTT.

The chain employs TRBV4-3 and TRBJ1-1; 8 bases are shared with TRBD1. Looked up from germline, CDR1 is LGHNA and CDR2 is YSLEER. V shed 1 base, J shed 3 bases, and the junction held 7 bases outside the gene matches. The CDR3 runs to 16 residues. As DNA, the CDR3 is TGCGCCAGCAGCCAAGGACAGGGGTATTTGTACACTGAAGCTTTCTTT. Its protein product is CASSQGQGYLYTEAFF.

The V gene is TRBV11-1, the J gene TRBJ2-7; a weak D match, TRBD1 (6 bases). V lost 5 bases to trimming and J lost 4 bases, with 18 bases between them. The CDR3 consists of 15 residues. Per germline, CDR1 SGHAT and CDR2 FQDESV (reference sequence). The CDR3 region is CASSTGTPAAYEQYF. The CDR3 nucleotides are TGTGCCAGCAGCACCGGGACACCGGCAGCGTACGAGCAGTACTTC.

V is TRBV6-5 and J is TRBJ1-2; tentatively, D is TRBD1 (5 bases). The CDR3 extends over 14 amino acids. Germline V gene data show CDR1 as MNHEY and CDR2 as SVGAGI. V lost 6 bases, J lost 4 bases, and 15 bases lay in between. The CDR3 nucleotides read TGTGCCAGCAGCCGTACCGGGGGTCTCTATGGCTACACCTTC. Translated: CASSRTGGLYGYTF.

The chain joins TRBV7-2 to TRBJ2-5, with 8 bases matching TRBD2. The CDR3 is 17 amino acids. Germline lookup yields CDR1 SGHTA and CDR2 FQGNSA. Germline trimming cut 0 bases from V and 2 bases from J; bases unmatched to any gene: 8. The DNA for the CDR3 is TGTGCCAGCAGCTTAGCGCCAAGCGGGAGTCGTCAAGAGACCCAGTACTTC. Translation gives CASSLAPSGSRQETQYF.

The rearrangement joins TRBV7-3 to TRBJ1-2; D remains unclear. Germline CDR1 and CDR2: SGHTA and FQGTGA. The V and J ends lost 5 bases and 5 bases respectively, with 12 bases between them. The CDR3 spans 13 residues. CDR3 region: CASSPFSGYGYTF. The CDR3 DNA follows: TGTGCCAGCAGCCCCTTCAGCGGGTATGGCTACACCTTC. Combining the CDR3 with reference TRBV7-3 and TRBJ1-2 gives the whole variable domain GAGVSQTPSNKVTEKGKYVELRCDPISGHTALYWYRQSLGQGPEFLIYFQGTGAADDSGLPNDRFFAVRPEGSVSTLKIQRTERGDSAVYLCASSPFSGYGYTFGSGTRLTVV.